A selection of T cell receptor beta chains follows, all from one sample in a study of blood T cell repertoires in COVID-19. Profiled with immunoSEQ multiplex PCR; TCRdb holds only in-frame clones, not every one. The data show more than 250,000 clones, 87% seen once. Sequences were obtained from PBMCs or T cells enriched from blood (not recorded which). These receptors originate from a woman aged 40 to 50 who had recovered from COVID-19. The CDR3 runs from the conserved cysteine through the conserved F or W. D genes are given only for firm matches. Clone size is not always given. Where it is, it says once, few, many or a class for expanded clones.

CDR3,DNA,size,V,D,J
CASSIDRRETNTGELFF,TGTGCCAGTAGTATAGATCGGAGGGAGACGAACACCGGGGAGCTGTTTTTT,-,TRBV19,-,TRBJ2-2
CASSLGTAVMNTEAFF,TGTGCCAGCTCACTTGGGACAGCCGTTATGAACACTGAAGCTTTCTTT,-,TRBV18,TRBD1,TRBJ1-1
CASSLGRGLMKLFF,TGTGCCAGCAGTCTCGGGCGGGGTTTAATGAAACTGTTTTTT,few,TRBV2,-,TRBJ1-4
CASSSALRGLGYEQYF,TGTGCCAGCAGTTCCGCTCTCAGGGGGCTAGGCTACGAGCAGTACTTC,-,TRBV27,TRBD1,TRBJ2-7
CASSPGQGSGYTF,TGTGCCAGCTCACCGGGACAGGGATCTGGCTACACCTTC,-,TRBV18,TRBD1,TRBJ1-2
CASSDWRASGLDTQYF,TGCGCCAGCAGTGACTGGCGGGCTAGCGGGTTAGATACGCAGTATTTT,-,TRBV10-2,TRBD2,TRBJ2-3
CASSPRDTNRYTF,TGTGCCAGCAGTCCCCGGGACACTAACCGCTACACCTTC,-,TRBV28,-,TRBJ1-2
CASSSGKNNNEKLFF,TGTGCCAGCAGCTCGGGGAAAAATAATAATGAAAAACTGTTTTTT,-,TRBV7-9,-,TRBJ1-4
CASKLTGNTIYF,TGTGCCAGCAAACTTACTGGAAACACCATATATTTT,-,TRBV6-5,-,TRBJ1-3
CASRKRGGNYGYTF,TGTGCCAGCAGAAAAAGGGGGGGAAACTATGGCTACACCTTC,-,TRBV5-6,-,TRBJ1-2
CASSPSGRSTDTQYF,TGTGCCAGCAGCCCCAGCGGAAGAAGCACAGATACGCAGTATTTT,-,TRBV3-1/TRBV3-2,-,TRBJ2-3
CASSLTWASYEQYF,TGTGCCAGCAGCCTAACCTGGGCCTCCTACGAGCAGTACTTC,-,TRBV11-2,-,TRBJ2-7
CASSQERPQATGNYGYTF,TGTGCCAGCAGCCAAGAAAGGCCCCAAGCCACAGGGAACTATGGCTACACCTTC,-,TRBV14,-,TRBJ1-2
CASSSASAYNEQFF,TGTGCCAGCAGTTCTGCTAGCGCGTACAATGAGCAGTTCTTC,-,TRBV28,-,TRBJ2-1
CASSFIGSYEQYF,TGTGCCAGCAGCTTTATCGGGTCCTACGAGCAGTACTTC,few,TRBV7-2,-,TRBJ2-7
CASSIAQGAASRYGYTF,TGTGCCAGTAGTATAGCGCAGGGGGCCGCCAGCAGATATGGCTACACCTTC,-,TRBV19,TRBD1,TRBJ1-2
CASTLWGGANSPLHF,TGTGCCAGCACCCTCTGGGGGGGGGCGAATTCACCCCTCCACTTT,-,TRBV6-5,-,TRBJ1-6
CASNSQGANYGYTF,TGTGCCAGCAACTCACAGGGGGCGAATTATGGCTACACCTTC,-,TRBV28,TRBD1,TRBJ1-2
CASSPPGLAGFPGELFF,TGTGCCAGCTCACCTCCGGGACTAGCGGGATTTCCCGGGGAGCTGTTTTTT,once,TRBV18,TRBD2,TRBJ2-2
CASRLGHQNTEAFF,TGTGCCAGCAGATTGGGCCACCAGAACACTGAAGCTTTCTTT,-,TRBV27,-,TRBJ1-1
CASRPGHNNQPQHF,TGTGCCAGCAGACCGGGACACAACAATCAGCCCCAGCATTTT,-,TRBV6-5,-,TRBJ1-5
CAWSVRHNEKLFF,TGTGCCTGGAGTGTGAGGCATAATGAAAAACTGTTTTTT,-,TRBV30,-,TRBJ1-4
CASRAGLYGYTF,TGTGCCAGTAGAGCAGGCCTCTATGGCTACACCTTC,-,TRBV19,-,TRBJ1-2
CASSLPGGDSPLHF,TGTGCCAGCAGCTTACCCGGCGGCGATTCACCCCTCCACTTT,-,TRBV11-2,-,TRBJ1-6
CASSQGPGYGYTF,TGCGCCAGCAGCCAAGGCCCAGGGTATGGCTACACCTTC,few,TRBV4-1,-,TRBJ1-2
CASRGQIPTTDTQYF,TGTGCCAGCAGGGGACAGATACCTACCACAGATACGCAGTATTTT,-,TRBV2,TRBD1,TRBJ2-3
CASSRTLGGGRETQYF,TGTGCCAGCAGCCGGACCCTGGGGGGGGGCCGGGAGACCCAGTACTTC,-,TRBV27,-,TRBJ2-5
CASSLGGQGSEKLFF,TGTGCCAGCAGCTTGGGAGGACAGGGTAGTGAAAAACTGTTTTTT,-,TRBV5-4,TRBD1,TRBJ1-4
CASSTVAGTSTDTQYF,TGTGCCAGCAGCACGGTGGCGGGCACTAGCACAGATACGCAGTATTTT,-,TRBV3-1/TRBV3-2,-,TRBJ2-3